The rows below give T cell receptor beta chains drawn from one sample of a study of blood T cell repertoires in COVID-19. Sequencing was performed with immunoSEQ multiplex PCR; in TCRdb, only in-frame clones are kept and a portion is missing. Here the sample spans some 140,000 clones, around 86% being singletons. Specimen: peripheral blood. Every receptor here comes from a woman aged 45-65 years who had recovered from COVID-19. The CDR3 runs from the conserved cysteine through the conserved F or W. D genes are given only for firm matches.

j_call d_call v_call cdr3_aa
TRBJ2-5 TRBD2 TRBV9 CASSVEAGGRETQYF
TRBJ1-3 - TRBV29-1 CSAASLSGNTIYF
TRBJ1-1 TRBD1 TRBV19 CASFIQGEAFF
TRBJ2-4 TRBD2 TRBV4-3 CASSQDWGLLNIQYF
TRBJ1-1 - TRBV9 CASSVLLNTEAFF
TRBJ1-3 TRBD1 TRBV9 CASSPRLDRANTIYF
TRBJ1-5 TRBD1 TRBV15 CATSRGGTGGNQPQHF
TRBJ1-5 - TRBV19 CASSGGSAWRNQPQHF
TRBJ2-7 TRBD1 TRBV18 CASSRDRGDYEQYF
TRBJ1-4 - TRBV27 CASSLSRVSAEKLFF
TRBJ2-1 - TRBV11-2 CASSFSRGVNEQFF
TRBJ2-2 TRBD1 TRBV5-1 CASSKDRANTGELFF